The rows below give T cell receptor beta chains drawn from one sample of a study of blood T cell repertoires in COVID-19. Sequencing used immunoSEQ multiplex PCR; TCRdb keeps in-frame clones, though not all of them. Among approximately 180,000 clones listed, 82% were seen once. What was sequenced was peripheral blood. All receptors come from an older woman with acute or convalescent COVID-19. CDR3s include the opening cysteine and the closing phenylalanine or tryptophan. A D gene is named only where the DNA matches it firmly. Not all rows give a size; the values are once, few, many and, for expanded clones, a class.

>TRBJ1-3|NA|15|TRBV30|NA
CAWSVPGFSGNTIYF
TGTGCCTGGAGTGTACCAGGGTTCTCTGGAAACACCATATATTTT
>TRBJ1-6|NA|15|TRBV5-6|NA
CASSSIGALGSPLHF
TGTGCCAGCAGCTCGATTGGGGCCCTAGGGTCACCCCTCCACTTT
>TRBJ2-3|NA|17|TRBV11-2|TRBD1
CASSSLDRVRGTDTQYF
TGTGCCAGCAGCTCGTTGGACAGGGTGAGGGGCACAGATACGCAGTATTTT
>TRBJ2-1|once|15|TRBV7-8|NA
CASSLAVGFYNEQFF
TGTGCCAGCAGCTTAGCCGTCGGGTTTTACAATGAGCAGTTCTTC
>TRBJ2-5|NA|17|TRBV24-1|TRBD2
CATSGGRGLAGAETQYF
TGTGCCACCAGTGGGGGCAGGGGACTAGCGGGAGCAGAGACCCAGTACTTC
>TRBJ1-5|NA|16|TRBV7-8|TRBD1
CASSREQGALNQPQHF
TGTGCCAGCAGCCGGGAACAGGGGGCATTAAATCAGCCCCAGCATTTT
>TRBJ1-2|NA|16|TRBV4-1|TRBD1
CASSQDETGSLYGYTF
TGCGCCAGCAGCCAAGATGAGACAGGGTCCCTCTATGGCTACACCTTC
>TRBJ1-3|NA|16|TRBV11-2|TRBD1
CASSMTGTGRGDTIYF
TGTGCCAGCAGTATGACCGGGACAGGGAGAGGAGACACCATATATTTT
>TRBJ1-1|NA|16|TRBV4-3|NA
CASSQDSIRGETEAFF
TGCGCCAGCAGCCAAGATTCGATCAGGGGAGAAACTGAAGCTTTCTTT
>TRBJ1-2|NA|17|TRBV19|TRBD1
CASSLSGTGVENYGYTF
TGTGCCAGTAGTCTATCCGGGACAGGGGTGGAAAACTATGGCTACACCTTC
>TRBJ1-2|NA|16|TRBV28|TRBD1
CASSISPGQGLYGYTF
TGTGCCAGCAGTATCTCCCCGGGACAGGGGCTCTATGGCTACACCTTC
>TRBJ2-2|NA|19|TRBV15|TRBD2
CATSRPPLAGGFGAGELFF
TGTGCCACCAGTCGCCCCCCTCTAGCGGGGGGGTTCGGGGCCGGGGAGCTGTTTTTT
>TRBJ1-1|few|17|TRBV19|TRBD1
CASTPGGYWVVNTEAFF
TGTGCCAGTACCCCAGGGGGCTATTGGGTGGTGAACACTGAAGCTTTCTTT
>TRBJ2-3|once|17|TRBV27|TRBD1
CASSLFRTGVIPDTQYF
TGTGCCAGCAGTTTATTTAGAACAGGGGTCATCCCAGATACGCAGTATTTT
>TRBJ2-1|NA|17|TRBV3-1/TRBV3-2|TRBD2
CASTQGGLAGAYNEQFF
TGTGCCAGCACACAAGGGGGTCTAGCGGGGGCTTACAATGAGCAGTTCTTC
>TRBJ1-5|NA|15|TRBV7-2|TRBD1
CASVLTGGSNQPQHF
TGTGCCAGCGTACTTACAGGGGGCAGTAATCAGCCCCAGCATTTT
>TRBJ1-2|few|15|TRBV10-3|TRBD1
CAISESRDRLGGYTF
TGTGCCATCAGTGAGTCCCGGGACAGGTTGGGTGGCTACACCTTC
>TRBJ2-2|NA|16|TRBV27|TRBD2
CASRMLAGGQNGELFF
TGTGCCAGCAGAATGTTAGCGGGGGGGCAAAACGGGGAGCTGTTTTTT
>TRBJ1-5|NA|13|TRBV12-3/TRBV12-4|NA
CASSQGNGGPQHF
TGTGCCAGCAGCCAGGGGAATGGTGGGCCCCAGCATTTT
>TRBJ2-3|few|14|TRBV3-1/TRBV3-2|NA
CASSPRGPTDTQYF
TGTGCCAGCAGCCCCAGGGGACCCACAGATACGCAGTATTTT
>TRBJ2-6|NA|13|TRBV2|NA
CASSPSGANVLTF
TGTGCCAGCAGTCCGTCTGGGGCCAACGTCCTGACTTTC
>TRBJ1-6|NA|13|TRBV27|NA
CASSFREGDTLHF
TGTGCCAGCAGTTTCCGTGAAGGAGATACCCTCCACTTT
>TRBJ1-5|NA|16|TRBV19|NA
CASRETRIPGNQPQHF
TGTGCCAGTAGAGAGACCCGTATACCAGGAAATCAGCCCCAGCATTTT
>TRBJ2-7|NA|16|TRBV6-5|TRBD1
CASSSLDRGNYYEQYF
TGTGCCAGCAGTTCTTTGGACAGGGGGAACTACTACGAGCAGTACTTC
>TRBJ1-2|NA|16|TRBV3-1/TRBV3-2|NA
CASSDRPLQSVRGYTF
TGTGCCAGCAGTGACAGACCGTTGCAATCGGTCCGTGGCTACACCTTC
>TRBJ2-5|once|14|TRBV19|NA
CASSQGSTQETQYF
TGTGCCAGTAGTCAGGGAAGTACCCAAGAGACCCAGTACTTC
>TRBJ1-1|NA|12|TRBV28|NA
CATQGRWTEAFF
TGTGCCACCCAGGGTCGGTGGACTGAAGCTTTCTTT
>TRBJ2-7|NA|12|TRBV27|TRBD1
CASSGTGVEQYF
TGTGCCAGCAGTGGGACAGGGGTTGAGCAGTACTTC
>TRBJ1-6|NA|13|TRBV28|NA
CATIRTRNSPLHF
TGTGCCACCATCCGCACCAGGAATTCACCCCTCCACTTT